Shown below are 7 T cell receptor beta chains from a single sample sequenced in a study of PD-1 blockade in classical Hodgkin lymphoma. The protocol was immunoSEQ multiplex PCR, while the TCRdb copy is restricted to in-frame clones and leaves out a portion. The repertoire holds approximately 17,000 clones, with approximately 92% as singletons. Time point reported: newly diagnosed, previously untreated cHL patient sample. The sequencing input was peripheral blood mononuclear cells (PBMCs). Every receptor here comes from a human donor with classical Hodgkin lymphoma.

The CDR3 reads CASSLVTAYGYTF. CDR3 DNA: TGTGCCAGCAGCTTAGTAACAGCCTATGGCTACACCTTC. The chain carries TRBV7-9 and TRBJ1-2; D remains unclear. The V and J ends lost 1 base and 4 bases respectively, with 7 bases between them. Germline values: CDR1 SEHNR, CDR2 FQNEAQ (reference sequence). The CDR3 is 13 residues long.

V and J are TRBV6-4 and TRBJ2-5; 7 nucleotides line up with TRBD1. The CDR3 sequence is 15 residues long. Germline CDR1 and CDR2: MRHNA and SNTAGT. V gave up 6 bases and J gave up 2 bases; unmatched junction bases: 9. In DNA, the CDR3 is TGTGCCAGCAGAAAGACAGGGATTGGACAAGAGACCCAGTACTTC. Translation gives CASRKTGIGQETQYF.

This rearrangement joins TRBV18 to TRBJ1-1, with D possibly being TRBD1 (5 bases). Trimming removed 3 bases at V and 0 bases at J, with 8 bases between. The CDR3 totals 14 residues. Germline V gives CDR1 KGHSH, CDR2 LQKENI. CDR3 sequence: CASSPDRLNTEAFF. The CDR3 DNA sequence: TGTGCCAGCTCACCCGACAGATTGAACACTGAAGCTTTCTTT.

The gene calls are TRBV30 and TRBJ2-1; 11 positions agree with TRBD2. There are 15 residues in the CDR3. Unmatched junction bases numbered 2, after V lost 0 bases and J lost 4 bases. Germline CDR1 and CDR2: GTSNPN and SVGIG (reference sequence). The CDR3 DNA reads TGTGCCTGGAGTGTAATAGCGGGAGGGTACAATGAGCAGTTCTTC. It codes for CAWSVIAGGYNEQFF.

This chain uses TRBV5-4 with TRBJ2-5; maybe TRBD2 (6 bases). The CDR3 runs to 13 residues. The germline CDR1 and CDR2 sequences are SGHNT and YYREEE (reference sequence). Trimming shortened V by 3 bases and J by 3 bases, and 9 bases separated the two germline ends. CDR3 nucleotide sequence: TGTGCCAGCAGCTCCCGGAGGGAAGAGACCCAGTACTTC. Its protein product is CASSSRREETQYF.

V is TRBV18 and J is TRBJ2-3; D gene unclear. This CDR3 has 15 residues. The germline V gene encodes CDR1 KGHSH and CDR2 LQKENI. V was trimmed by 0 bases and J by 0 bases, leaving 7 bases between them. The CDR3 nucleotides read TGTGCCAGCTCACCACCTTCCTTAAGCACAGATACGCAGTATTTT. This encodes CASSPPSLSTDTQYF.

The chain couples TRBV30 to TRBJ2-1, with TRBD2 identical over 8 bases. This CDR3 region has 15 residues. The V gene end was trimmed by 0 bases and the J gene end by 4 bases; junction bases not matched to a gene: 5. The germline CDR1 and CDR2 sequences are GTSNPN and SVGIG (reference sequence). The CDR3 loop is CAWSVQAGDYNEQFF. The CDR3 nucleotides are TGTGCCTGGAGTGTACAAGCGGGGGATTACAATGAGCAGTTCTTC. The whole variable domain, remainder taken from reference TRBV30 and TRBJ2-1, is SQTIHQWPATLVQPVGSPLSLECTVEGTSNPNLYWYRQAAGRGLQLLFYSVGIGQISSEVPQNLSASRPQDRQFILSSKKLLLSDSGFYLCAWSVQAGDYNEQFFGPGTRLTVL.